The rows below give T cell receptor beta chains drawn from one sample of a study of Ad26.COV2.S vaccination and SARS-CoV-2 variants. The assay was immunoSEQ multiplex PCR, and TCRdb's table has in-frame clones only and misses some. The sample lists 410,000 or so clones, more than 80% seen once, with about 12% in the top ten. Sample: peripheral blood, taken in a trial of Ad26.COV2.S vaccine versus placebo. The receptors were gathered from a person between 18 and 65 years old who received the Ad26.COV2.S COVID-19 vaccine or a placebo. Each CDR3 is given with its conserved first and last residue. D genes are given only for firm matches. The size field is filled for only some rows; it gives once, few, many or a size class.

v_call	clone_size	d_call	j_call	cdr3_aa	cdr3_nt
TRBV12-3/TRBV12-4	NA	NA	TRBJ2-2	CASSQAYTGELFF	TGTGCCAGCAGCCAGGCTTACACCGGGGAGCTGTTTTTT
TRBV7-8	NA	NA	TRBJ2-7	CASSPGTLGSYEQYF	TGTGCCAGCAGCCCCGGGACACTCGGCTCCTACGAGCAGTACTTC
TRBV7-9	once	NA	TRBJ2-1	CASSLRELRSYEQFF	TGTGCCAGCAGCCTGAGAGAGCTTAGGAGTTATGAGCAGTTCTTC
TRBV4-3	NA	TRBD2	TRBJ2-1	CASSQDRMASGRSYNEQFF	TGCGCCAGCAGCCAAGATAGAATGGCTAGCGGGAGGTCCTACAATGAGCAGTTCTTC
TRBV2	NA	TRBD1	TRBJ2-1	CASEGRQGLADNEQFF	TGTGCCAGCGAGGGGAGACAGGGCCTAGCCGACAATGAGCAGTTCTTC
TRBV13	once	TRBD1	TRBJ1-6	CASSLRRGGTGLDSPLHF	TGTGCCAGCAGCTTACGCCGAGGGGGGACAGGGCTGGATTCACCCCTCCACTTT
TRBV12-5	once	NA	TRBJ2-3	CASGLVPLGNTDTQYF	TGTGCTAGTGGTTTGGTACCCCTCGGGAACACAGATACGCAGTATTTT
TRBV29-1	NA	NA	TRBJ2-1	CSGMVNEQFF	TGCAGCGGAATGGTCAATGAGCAGTTCTTC
TRBV24-1	NA	NA	TRBJ2-2	CATSQGTSLTGELFF	TGTGCCACCAGTCAAGGGACCAGTTTAACCGGGGAGCTGTTTTTT
TRBV20-1	once	NA	TRBJ1-1	CSASRGAEAFF	TGCAGTGCCTCACGAGGGGCTGAAGCTTTCTTT
TRBV10-2	NA	TRBD2	TRBJ2-3	CAAAPSGTSDTQYF	TGCGCCGCGGCCCCCAGCGGGACCTCAGATACGCAGTATTTT
TRBV5-6	NA	TRBD1	TRBJ1-2	CASSLGGLDYGYTF	TGTGCCAGCAGCTTAGGGGGCTTGGACTATGGCTACACCTTC
TRBV19	NA	NA	TRBJ2-4	CATHSGDTNRGIQYF	TGTGCCACACATAGCGGAGATACGAACAGGGGCATTCAGTACTTC
TRBV19	once	NA	TRBJ2-1	CASSIQGQSEQFF	TGTGCCAGTAGTATCCAAGGACAGTCAGAGCAGTTCTTC
TRBV19	NA	TRBD2	TRBJ2-1	CASSSGSGIYTGYNEQFF	TGTGCCAGTAGTTCTGGTAGCGGGATCTACACCGGATACAATGAGCAGTTCTTC
TRBV19	NA	TRBD1	TRBJ1-1	CASSPRDSITEAFF	TGTGCCAGTAGTCCTAGGGACAGTATAACTGAAGCTTTCTTT
TRBV19	NA	TRBD1	TRBJ2-7	CASSDRAISYEQYF	TGTGCCAGTAGTGACAGGGCCATTTCCTACGAGCAGTACTTC
TRBV6-5	NA	TRBD1	TRBJ1-2	CASSYDWTGGVYGYTF	TGTGCCAGCAGTTACGACTGGACAGGGGGGGTCTATGGCTACACCTTC
TRBV7-6	NA	TRBD1	TRBJ1-2	CASSPSGTGGYGYTF	TGTGCCAGCAGCCCATCCGGGACAGGGGGTTATGGCTACACCTTC
TRBV5-1	NA	TRBD1	TRBJ1-6	CASSSGQGEPLHF	TGCGCCAGCAGCTCGGGACAGGGAGAACCCCTCCACTTT
TRBV23-1	NA	TRBD1	TRBJ2-2	CASSQSPDRGGNTGELFF	TGCGCCAGCAGTCAAAGCCCGGACAGGGGAGGGAACACCGGGGAGCTGTTTTTT